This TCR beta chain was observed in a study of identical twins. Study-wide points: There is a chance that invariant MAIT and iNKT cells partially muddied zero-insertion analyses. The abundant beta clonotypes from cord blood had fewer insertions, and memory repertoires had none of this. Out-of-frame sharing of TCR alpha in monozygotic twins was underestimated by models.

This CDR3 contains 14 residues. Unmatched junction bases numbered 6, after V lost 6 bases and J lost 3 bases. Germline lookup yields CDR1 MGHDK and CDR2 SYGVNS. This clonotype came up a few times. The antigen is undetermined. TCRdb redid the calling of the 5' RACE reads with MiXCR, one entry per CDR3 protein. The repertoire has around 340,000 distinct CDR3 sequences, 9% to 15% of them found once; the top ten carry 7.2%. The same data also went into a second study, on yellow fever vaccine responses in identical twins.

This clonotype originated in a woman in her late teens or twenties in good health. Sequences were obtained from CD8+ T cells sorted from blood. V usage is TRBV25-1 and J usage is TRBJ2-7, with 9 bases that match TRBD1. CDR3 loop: CASSRGTGFYEQYF. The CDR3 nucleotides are TGTGCCAGCAGCCGAGGGACAGGGTTCTACGAGCAGTACTTC.